A selection of T cell receptor beta chains follows, all from one sample in a study of blood T cell repertoires in COVID-19. Using immunoSEQ multiplex PCR, the repertoire was profiled, and TCRdb retains in-frame clones only, with some absent. The sample lists over 150,000 clones, around 90% occurring once. The sample was peripheral blood. The source is a man aged 60 to 69 with COVID-19, enrolled during active disease. Both conserved end residues are part of each CDR3. The D gene is left open where the match is weak. Expanded clones are given a class, and other clones once, few, many or no size at all.

D: TRBD1
J: TRBJ2-7
V: TRBV6-2/TRBV6-3
size: .
DNA: TGTGCCAGCAGTTACTTAATCGACAGGGGGCAGGACGAGCAGTACTTC
CDR3: CASSYLIDRGQDEQYF

D: .
J: TRBJ1-1
V: TRBV2
size: .
DNA: TGTGCCAGCAGTGGGCAAGACTACACTGAAGCTTTCTTT
CDR3: CASSGQDYTEAFF

D: .
J: TRBJ2-1
V: TRBV19
size: .
DNA: TGTGCCAGTACTAGCAGGAAGGGCTACAATGAGCAGTTCTTC
CDR3: CASTSRKGYNEQFF

D: .
J: TRBJ2-7
V: TRBV11-1
size: few
DNA: TGTGCCAGCAGCTTAGGTCTAGGAGGCTACGAGCAGTACTTC
CDR3: CASSLGLGGYEQYF

D: .
J: TRBJ1-1
V: TRBV14
size: .
DNA: TGTGCCAGCAGCTCAGGGGTGGGGTTCGCTGAAGCTTTCTTT
CDR3: CASSSGVGFAEAFF

D: TRBD2
J: TRBJ2-7
V: TRBV19
size: .
DNA: TGTGCCAGTCAAACTACTAGCGGCAGCTCCTACGAGCAGTACTTC
CDR3: CASQTTSGSSYEQYF

D: .
J: TRBJ1-2
V: TRBV2
size: .
DNA: TGTGCCAGCAGTGAAGCGTTCAGGTTGTATGGCTACACCTTC
CDR3: CASSEAFRLYGYTF

D: TRBD1
J: TRBJ1-4
V: TRBV5-1
size: .
DNA: TGCGCCAGCAGCTCTCCCGGGACAGGCACTGAAAAACTGTTTTTT
CDR3: CASSSPGTGTEKLFF

D: .
J: TRBJ1-1
V: TRBV5-6
size: .
DNA: TGTGCCAGCAGCTTGGAGGAGGGAGCCACTGAAGCTTTCTTT
CDR3: CASSLEEGATEAFF

D: TRBD2
J: TRBJ2-1
V: TRBV7-9
size: .
DNA: TGTGCCAGCAGCCAGCGGGGTTACTCCTACAATGAGCAGTTCTTC
CDR3: CASSQRGYSYNEQFF

D: .
J: TRBJ1-3
V: TRBV28
size: .
DNA: TGTGCCAGCAGCACCGGGGAGTTTCACTCTGGAAACACCATATATTTT
CDR3: CASSTGEFHSGNTIYF

D: TRBD1
J: TRBJ2-7
V: TRBV6-5
size: .
DNA: TGTGCCAGCAGTCCAATTGGACAGGGTTTCAACGAGCAGTACTTC
CDR3: CASSPIGQGFNEQYF

D: .
J: TRBJ1-2
V: TRBV5-1
size: few
DNA: TGCGCCAGCAGCTTGGCGGACTCAGGGGCCTATGGCTACACCTTC
CDR3: CASSLADSGAYGYTF

D: .
J: TRBJ1-4
V: TRBV6-1
size: .
DNA: TGTGCCAGCAGTGAAGTGACGAGCCGGGCAACTAATGAAAAACTGTTTTTT
CDR3: CASSEVTSRATNEKLFF

D: TRBD2
J: TRBJ2-5
V: TRBV18
size: .
DNA: TGTGCCAGCTCACCACCTAGCGGGAGAATGCAAGAGACCCAGTACTTC
CDR3: CASSPPSGRMQETQYF